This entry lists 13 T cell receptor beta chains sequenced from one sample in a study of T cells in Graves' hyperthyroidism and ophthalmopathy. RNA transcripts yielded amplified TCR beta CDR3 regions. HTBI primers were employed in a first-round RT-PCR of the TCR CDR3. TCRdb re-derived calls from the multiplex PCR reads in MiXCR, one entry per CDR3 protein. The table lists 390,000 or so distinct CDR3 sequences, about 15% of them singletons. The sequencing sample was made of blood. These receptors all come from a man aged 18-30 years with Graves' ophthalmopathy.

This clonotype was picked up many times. The CDR3 bases are TGTGCCAGCAGTCCCCTAGGCGCGGACTACGAGCAGTACTTC. It specifies CASSPLGADYEQYF. V is TRBV11-3 and J is TRBJ2-7; D call uncertain. CDR1 SGHNT and CDR2 YENEEA come from the germline V gene. The CDR3 length is 14 residues. V gave up 6 bases and J gave up 3 bases, with 15 bases separating them.

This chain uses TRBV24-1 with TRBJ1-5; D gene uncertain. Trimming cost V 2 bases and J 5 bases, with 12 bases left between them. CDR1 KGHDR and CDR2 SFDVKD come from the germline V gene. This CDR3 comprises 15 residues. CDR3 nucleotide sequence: TGTGCCACCAGTGATTCAGGACCTGCCTATCAGCCCCAGCATTTT. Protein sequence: CATSDSGPAYQPQHF.

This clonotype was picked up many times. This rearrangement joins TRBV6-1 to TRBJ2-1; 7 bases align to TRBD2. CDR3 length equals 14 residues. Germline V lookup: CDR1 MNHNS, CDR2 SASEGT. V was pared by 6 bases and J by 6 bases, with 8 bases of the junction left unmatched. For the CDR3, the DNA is TGTGCCAGCAGGCCATCATGGGGGGGCAATGAGCAGTTCTTC. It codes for CASRPSWGGNEQFF.

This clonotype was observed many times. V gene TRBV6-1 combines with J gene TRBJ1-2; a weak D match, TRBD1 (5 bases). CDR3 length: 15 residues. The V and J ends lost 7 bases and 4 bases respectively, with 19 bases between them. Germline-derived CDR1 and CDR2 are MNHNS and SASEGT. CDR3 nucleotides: TGTGCCAGCAAATTCTCAGAAGGGGCTGGCTATGGCTACACCTTC. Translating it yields CASKFSEGAGYGYTF.

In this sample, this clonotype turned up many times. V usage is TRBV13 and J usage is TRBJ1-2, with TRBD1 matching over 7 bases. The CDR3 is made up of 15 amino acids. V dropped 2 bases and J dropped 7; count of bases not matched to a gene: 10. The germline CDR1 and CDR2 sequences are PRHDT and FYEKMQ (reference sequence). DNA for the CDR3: TGTGCCAGCAGCTTAATCGCAGGGGGATTCGGTGGCTACACCTTC. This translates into CASSLIAGGFGGYTF.

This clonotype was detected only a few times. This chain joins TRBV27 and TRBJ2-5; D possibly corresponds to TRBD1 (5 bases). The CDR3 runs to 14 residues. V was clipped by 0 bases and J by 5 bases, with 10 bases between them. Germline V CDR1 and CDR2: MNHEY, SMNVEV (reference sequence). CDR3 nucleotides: TGTGCCAGCAGTTTATCAGGGGTACCGGAGACCCAGTACTTC. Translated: CASSLSGVPETQYF.

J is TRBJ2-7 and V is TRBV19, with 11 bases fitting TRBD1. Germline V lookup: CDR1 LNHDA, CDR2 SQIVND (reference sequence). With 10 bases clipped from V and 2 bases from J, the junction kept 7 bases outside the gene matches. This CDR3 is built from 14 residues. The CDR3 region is CATAGTGGTYEQYF. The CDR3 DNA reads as TGTGCCACCGCGGGGACAGGGGGGACCTACGAGCAGTACTTC.

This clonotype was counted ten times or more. CDR3 sequence: CASSQGSATNTEAFF. DNA of the CDR3: TGTGCCAGCAGCCAAGGATCGGCAACGAACACTGAAGCTTTCTTT. The V and J genes are TRBV3-1 and TRBJ1-1, with D unclear. Trimming took 1 base from V and 1 from J, leaving 10 bases between them. Germline values: CDR1 LGHDT, CDR2 YNNKEL (reference sequence). CDR3 size: 15 residues.

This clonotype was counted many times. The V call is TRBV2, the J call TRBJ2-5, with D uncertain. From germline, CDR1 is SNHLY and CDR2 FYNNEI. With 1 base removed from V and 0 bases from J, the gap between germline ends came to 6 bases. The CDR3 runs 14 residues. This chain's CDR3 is CASSEDSYQETQYF. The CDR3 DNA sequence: TGTGCCAGCAGTGAAGACAGTTACCAAGAGACCCAGTACTTC.

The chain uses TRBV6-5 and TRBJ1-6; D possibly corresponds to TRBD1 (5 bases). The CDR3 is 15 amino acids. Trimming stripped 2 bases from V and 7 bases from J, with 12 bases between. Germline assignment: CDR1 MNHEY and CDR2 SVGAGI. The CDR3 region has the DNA TGTGCCAGCAGTTACCTCCGGGAGGGGAATTCACCCCTCCACTTT. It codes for CASSYLREGNSPLHF.

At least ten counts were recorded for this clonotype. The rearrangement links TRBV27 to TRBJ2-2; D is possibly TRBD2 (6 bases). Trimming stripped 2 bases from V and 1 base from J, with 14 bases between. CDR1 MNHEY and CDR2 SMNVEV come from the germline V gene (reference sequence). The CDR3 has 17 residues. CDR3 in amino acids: CASSLVGRGLNTGELFF. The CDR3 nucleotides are TGTGCCAGCAGTTTAGTAGGGCGGGGATTGAACACCGGGGAGCTGTTTTTT.

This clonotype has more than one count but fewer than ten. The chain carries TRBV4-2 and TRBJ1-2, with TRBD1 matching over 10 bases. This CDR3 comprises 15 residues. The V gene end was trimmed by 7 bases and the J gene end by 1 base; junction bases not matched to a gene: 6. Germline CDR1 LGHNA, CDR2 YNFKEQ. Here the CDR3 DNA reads TGTGCCAGCAAGGGACAGGGGAGGGGTAACTATGGCTACACCTTC. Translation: CASKGQGRGNYGYTF.

CDR3 nucleotide sequence: TGCGCCAGCAGCCAGGAGGATCTGAGGGCACAGCCCCAGCATTTT. Its translation is CASSQEDLRAQPQHF. V usage is TRBV4-1 and J usage is TRBJ1-5; no firm D call. Trimming stripped 3 bases from V and 7 bases from J, with 16 bases between. The CDR3 has 15 residues. Germline V gene lookup returns CDR1 MGHRA and CDR2 YSYEKL.